Listed below are T cell receptor beta chains from one sample, sequenced in a study of T cells in Graves' hyperthyroidism and ophthalmopathy. TCRdb reanalysed the multiplex PCR reads using MiXCR and keeps one entry per CDR3 protein. The sample has around 500,000 distinct CDR3 sequences, around 15% seen once. The sequenced sample was blood. These receptors originate from a woman in her twenties or thirties with Graves' ophthalmopathy. Each CDR3 is given with its conserved first and last residue. D genes are given only for firm matches. Clone size appears in some rows only: once, few, many, or a class for an expanded clone.

>-|TRBV30|many|TRBJ2-3
TGTGCCTGGACCCAGCTTTATACAGATACGCAGTATTTT
CAWTQLYTDTQYF
>TRBD1|TRBV7-3|many|TRBJ2-2
TGTGCCAGCAGCTTAATAGGCGACAGGGGCGGCGGGGAGCTGTTTTTT
CASSLIGDRGGGELFF
>TRBD2|TRBV12-3/TRBV12-4|many|TRBJ2-5
TGTGCCAGCACAAGACCGGGACTAGCGGGACCAGAAGGGCGGGAGACCCAGTACTTC
CASTRPGLAGPEGRETQYF
>-|TRBV4-1|many|TRBJ1-1
TGCGCCAGCAGCCAAGAGTGGTTTCAAGGTCCGGCGGGTGGTGAAGCTTTCTTT
CASSQEWFQGPAGGEAFF
>-|TRBV28|-|TRBJ2-5
TGTGCCAGCGGGAGGGGACAGGCAAAAGCTAACTTC
CASGRGQAKANF
>-|TRBV20-1|many|TRBJ2-5
TGCAGTGCTAGATGGGACTGGGTCTCGACCCAGTACTTC
CSARWDWVSTQYF
>TRBD1|TRBV12-3/TRBV12-4|-|TRBJ2-7
TGTGCCAGCAGTCCGGGACAGGGGAAGTTCTACGAGCAGTACTTC
CASSPGQGKFYEQYF
>-|TRBV6-1|-|TRBJ2-2
TGTGCCAGCAGTGTTGAGTTATCAACCGGGGAGCTGTTTTTT
CASSVELSTGELFF
>-|TRBV27|many|TRBJ2-1
TGTGCCAGCAGTTGGACAGGGAGGGCCTACAATGAGCAGTTCTTC
CASSWTGRAYNEQFF
>-|TRBV11-2|many|TRBJ2-1
TGTGCCAGCAGCTCCGGCCACCTCTCCTACAATGAGCAGTTCTTC
CASSSGHLSYNEQFF
>-|TRBV6-5|few|TRBJ2-1
TGTGCCAGCAGTTACTCGAAAAAGAAGGGGGCCTACAATGAGCAGTTCTTC
CASSYSKKKGAYNEQFF
>TRBD1|TRBV20-1|-|TRBJ2-3
TGCAGTGAGAAGACAGGGTCGGATACGCAGTATTTT
CSEKTGSDTQYF
>TRBD2|TRBV24-1|-|TRBJ2-3
TGTGCCACCAGTGATTTGGCTCTAGCGGGAAGGGCAGATACGCAGTATTTT
CATSDLALAGRADTQYF
>-|TRBV20-1|few|TRBJ2-1
TGCAGTGCTATGGCAGGGGCTCGGAATGAGCAGTTCTTC
CSAMAGARNEQFF
>-|TRBV24-1|few|TRBJ1-3
TGTGCCACCAGTGATTCACCGAGTAGCTCTGGAAACACCATATATTTT
CATSDSPSSSGNTIYF
>-|TRBV20-1|many|TRBJ2-3
TGCAGTGCTAGTGTAGCTAGCACAGATACGCAGTATTTT
CSASVASTDTQYF
>-|TRBV20-1|many|TRBJ2-3
TGCAGTGCTGGCGCCCTGGGCGATTACACAGATACGCAGTATTTT
CSAGALGDYTDTQYF
>-|TRBV28|many|TRBJ2-7
TGTGCCAGCAGATTCTTCTCGAGTGGGGCCTACGAGCAGTACTTC
CASRFFSSGAYEQYF
>-|TRBV10-3|-|TRBJ2-3
TGTGCCATCAGGGAGGCCTACCCCACAGATACGCAGTATTTT
CAIREAYPTDTQYF
>TRBD2|TRBV5-1|-|TRBJ2-2
TGCGCCAGCGGCCCGATGACTAGCGGGAGGGGGACCGGGGAGCTGTTTTTT
CASGPMTSGRGTGELFF
>TRBD1|TRBV25-1|-|TRBJ1-5
TGTGCCGTAGGGACAGGGAACCAGCCCCAGCATTTT
CAVGTGNQPQHF
>TRBD2|TRBV6-6|few|TRBJ2-1
TGTGCCAGCAGTTACTCGGGACTAGCGGGCGGCAATGAGCAGTTCTTC
CASSYSGLAGGNEQFF
>-|TRBV12-3/TRBV12-4|-|TRBJ2-7
TGTGCCAGCGGGGCAGTAACCTACGAGCAGTACTTC
CASGAVTYEQYF
>-|TRBV20-1|many|TRBJ2-2
TGCAGTGCTAGAGTGGCAGGCGGAGGCACCGGGGAGCTGTTTTTT
CSARVAGGGTGELFF
>-|TRBV5-1|-|TRBJ2-1
TGCGCCAGCAGCTTACGCCTCCAGGGTGAGCAGTTCTTC
CASSLRLQGEQFF
>-|TRBV28|many|TRBJ1-5
TGTGCCAGCAGTCAGGATTTCAATCAGCCCCAGCATTTT
CASSQDFNQPQHF
>TRBD2|TRBV7-3|-|TRBJ2-1
TGTGCCAGCAGCTTTCTAGCGGGAGCGACGAATGAGCAGTTCTTC
CASSFLAGATNEQFF
>-|TRBV12-3/TRBV12-4|-|TRBJ2-7
TGTGCCAGCAGATCCGACAGGACTTCCTACGAGCAGTACTTC
CASRSDRTSYEQYF
>-|TRBV27|few|TRBJ2-7
TGTGCCAGCAGTACGGCCCGGGGTACCTACGAGCAGTACTTC
CASSTARGTYEQYF
>TRBD2|TRBV5-6|many|TRBJ2-3
TGTGCCAGCAGCTTGGTAGCGGGAGATGTTATGGATACGCAGTATTTT
CASSLVAGDVMDTQYF
>-|TRBV6-1|few|TRBJ1-5
TGTGCCAGCAGTGAAGGAGGGGAGCCCCAGCATTTT
CASSEGGEPQHF
>-|TRBV6-2/TRBV6-3|few|TRBJ2-1
TGTGCCAGCAGTTACGGGACTCTCTCCTACAATGAGCAGTTCTTC
CASSYGTLSYNEQFF
>-|TRBV4-2|-|TRBJ1-3
TGTGCCAGCAGCCAAGTCACCCCACTTGCCTCTGGAAACACCATATATTTT
CASSQVTPLASGNTIYF
>-|TRBV4-3|-|TRBJ1-4
TGCGCCAGCAGCCAAGGAGGGGGGTGGGAGGAAAAACTGTTTTTT
CASSQGGGWEEKLFF
>-|TRBV6-1|few|TRBJ1-2
TGTGCCAGCAGTGAACTGGGAACCTATGGCTACACCTTC
CASSELGTYGYTF
>TRBD2|TRBV11-2|many|TRBJ2-7
TGTGCCAGCAGCTTCGGGGGGGCCAGCAGGGAAGAGCAGTACTTC
CASSFGGASREEQYF
>TRBD2|TRBV28|-|TRBJ2-5
TGTGCCAGCGGTGGACTAGCGGGAGGACAAGAGACCCAGTACTTC
CASGGLAGGQETQYF
>TRBD2|TRBV11-2|few|TRBJ2-5
TGTGCCAGCAGCTTAGTCCCAGCGGGGCAAGAGACCCAGTACTTC
CASSLVPAGQETQYF
>TRBD2|TRBV10-3|few|TRBJ2-3
TGTGCCATCAGTGAGTCCGGGGGAGCGGGAGTATCGTCGGATACGCAGTATTTT
CAISESGGAGVSSDTQYF
>TRBD1|TRBV2|many|TRBJ2-1
TGTGCCAGCAGCCCAATACAGGGGGCGGCCTACAATGAACAGTTCTTC
CASSPIQGAAYNEQFF
>TRBD2|TRBV28|many|TRBJ2-7
TGTGCCAGCAGTTTAGGCCGGGGGGGGCCCTACGAGCAGTACTTC
CASSLGRGGPYEQYF
>TRBD1|TRBV28|-|TRBJ1-5
TGTGCCAGCAGTTCATTCCAGGGGGACAGGGGGAAGCATTTT
CASSSFQGDRGKHF
>-|TRBV7-9|many|TRBJ2-7
TGTGCCAGCAGCTCGACTTCTACCTACGAGCAGTACTTC
CASSSTSTYEQYF
>-|TRBV3-1|many|TRBJ1-2
TGTGCCAGCAGCCAAGATGGTGGCTACACCTTC
CASSQDGGYTF
>-|TRBV7-9|many|TRBJ1-1
TGTGCCAGCAGCTTAGCAGGCGACTACACTGAAGCTTTCTTT
CASSLAGDYTEAFF
>TRBD2|TRBV20-1|many|TRBJ2-7
TGCAGTGCTAGAGATCTTTTAAGGGGAGCTAGCGGGACCTACGAGCAGTACTTC
CSARDLLRGASGTYEQYF